This TCR beta chain is from a study of Graves' ophthalmopathy and Graves' hyperthyroidism. The TCR beta CDR3 regions underwent amplification from RNA transcripts. HTBI-primed first-round RT-PCR preceded second-round multiplex PCR. TCRdb processed the multiplex PCR reads anew with MiXCR; each CDR3 protein has one entry. The sample contains approximately 1.2 million distinct CDR3 sequences, less than 45% of which appear only once. Notes on this clonotype: The target antigen is unknown.

General observations from the study: Also, most clonotypes expanded in the thyroid above 0.001 frequency appeared in blood.

The length of the CDR3 is 15 residues. The V and J ends lost 3 bases and 9 bases, in that order; junction bases with no gene match: 11. Germline-derived CDR1 and CDR2 are SGHTA and FQGNSA. Sequences were obtained from peripheral blood or thyroid tissue (not recorded which). The rearrangement links TRBV7-2 to TRBJ2-5, with 9 bases aligning to TRBD1. The TCR originated in an adult man with Graves' hyperthyroidism. The CDR3 region has the DNA TGTGCCAGCAGCTTGTCCGGACAGGGGTATCAGCCCCAGTACTTC. Amino acids: CASSLSGQGYQPQYF. The variable domain in full, with the rest retrieved from reference TRBV7-2 and TRBJ2-5, is GAGVSQSPSNKVTEKGKDVELRCDPISGHTALYWYRQSLGQGLEFLIYFQGNSAPDKSGLPSDRFSAERTGGSVSTLTIQRTQQEDSAVYLCASSLSGQGYQPQYFGPGTRLLVL.